A selection of T cell receptor beta chains follows, all from one sample in a study of type 1 and type 2 diabetes patients. TCRdb processed the multiplex PCR reads anew with MiXCR; each CDR3 protein has one entry. The profile shows about 290,000 distinct CDR3 sequences, roughly 50% of them singletons. Sequencing input: peripheral blood mononuclear cells (PBMCs). The receptor set was obtained from a man between 18 and 29 years old with type 2 diabetes. CDR3s include the opening cysteine and the closing phenylalanine or tryptophan. D genes are given only for firm matches. Size values are once, few and many counts, or a class for expanded clones, and some rows have none.

clone size,D gene,J gene,V gene,CDR3 protein,CDR3 DNA
-,-,TRBJ1-2,TRBV30,CAWSREGISGYTF,TGTGCCTGGAGCAGGGAGGGAATTAGTGGCTACACCTTC
-,TRBD1,TRBJ2-5,TRBV30,CAWMRQGEETQYF,TGTGCCTGGATGCGACAGGGGGAAGAGACCCAGTACTTC
-,TRBD1,TRBJ2-7,TRBV7-2,CASSTRQGRKNEQYF,TGTGCCAGCAGCACTCGACAGGGGAGAAAAAACGAGCAGTACTTC
-,-,TRBJ2-5,TRBV10-1,CASSVGIQETQYF,TGCGCCAGCAGTGTGGGTATACAAGAGACCCAGTACTTC
-,-,TRBJ2-7,TRBV2,CASSERDLLDEQYF,TGTGCCAGCAGTGAAAGGGACCTACTGGACGAGCAGTACTTC
few,-,TRBJ2-6,TRBV19,CASSIDAAHRSGANVLTF,TGTGCCAGTAGTATAGATGCAGCCCACAGATCTGGGGCCAACGTCCTGACTTTC
-,-,TRBJ1-1,TRBV4-1,CASSQDRTMNTEAFF,TGCGCCAGCAGCCAAGACCGAACCATGAACACTGAAGCTTTCTTT
-,-,TRBJ2-1,TRBV10-2,CASSDLAQVNEQFF,TGCGCCAGCAGTGACCTAGCTCAAGTCAATGAGCAGTTCTTC
-,-,TRBJ2-2,TRBV7-9,CASNLGGQANTGELFF,TGTGCCAGCAATTTAGGGGGGCAGGCGAACACCGGGGAGCTGTTTTTT
-,TRBD1,TRBJ2-5,TRBV27,CASSPFTLTGEETQYF,TGTGCCAGCAGTCCCTTTACCTTGACAGGGGAGGAGACCCAGTACTTC
few,TRBD1,TRBJ1-2,TRBV20-1,CSARDTGDSNYGYTF,TGCAGTGCTAGAGACACCGGGGACAGTAACTATGGCTACACCTTC
-,TRBD1,TRBJ2-1,TRBV2,CASSPGQLLYEQFF,TGTGCCAGTAGTCCGGGACAGCTCCTCTACGAGCAGTTCTTC
-,TRBD1,TRBJ2-3,TRBV9,CASSVTDRGRTDTQYF,TGTGCCAGCAGCGTTACCGACAGGGGGCGCACAGATACGCAGTATTTT
few,TRBD1,TRBJ1-6,TRBV20-1,CSVVDRRSSPLHF,TGCAGTGTGGTGGACAGGCGGAGTTCACCCCTCCACTTT
few,-,TRBJ1-2,TRBV20-1,CSAGGEGRLYGYTF,TGCAGTGCTGGGGGTGAGGGGAGATTGTATGGCTACACCTTC
-,-,TRBJ1-1,TRBV19,CASSILGGETEAFF,TGTGCCAGTAGTATTCTCGGCGGGGAGACTGAAGCTTTCTTT
-,-,TRBJ1-5,TRBV6-1,CASRRVSYQPQHF,TGTGCCAGCCGGAGGGTTTCTTATCAGCCCCAGCATTTT
-,TRBD1,TRBJ1-4,TRBV7-6,CASSMGQANGKLFF,TGTGCCAGCAGCATGGGACAGGCGAACGGAAAACTGTTTTTT